This entry features one TCR beta chain sequence. Its antigen is unknown. An end of the junction differs from the germline gene, which may be a read error. Drawing of peripheral blood yielded ten milliliters from each donor. The sample originates from a study of blood T cells in healthy people across ages. Alongside a J-beta primer mix, a sample-barcoded 5' primer served in a second PCR lasting roughly 7 to 11 cycles. Every cDNA molecule carried a tag from a template-switch adaptor bearing 12 random nucleotides. TCRdb recomputed calls from the 5' RACE reads with MiXCR, one row per CDR3 protein. The table includes 800,000 or so distinct CDR3 sequences, about 46% detected once. Study-wide points: Diversity was higher, and naive CD4+ cells more numerous, in long-lived donors than in aged donors. Age advanced and TCR beta diversity per million T cells fell, roughly linearly.

This CDR3 is built from 16 residues. Germline loops: CDR1 LNHDA, CDR2 SQIVND (reference sequence). Sequenced input: blood. The TCR originated in a man older than 75 in good health. The chain carries TRBV19 and TRBJ2-1; 8 positions match TRBD2. The CDR3: CANSIIGRAGYNEQFF. CDR3 sequence (DNA): TGTGCCAATAGTATTATCGGGAGGGCCGGGTACAATGAGCAGTTCTTC.